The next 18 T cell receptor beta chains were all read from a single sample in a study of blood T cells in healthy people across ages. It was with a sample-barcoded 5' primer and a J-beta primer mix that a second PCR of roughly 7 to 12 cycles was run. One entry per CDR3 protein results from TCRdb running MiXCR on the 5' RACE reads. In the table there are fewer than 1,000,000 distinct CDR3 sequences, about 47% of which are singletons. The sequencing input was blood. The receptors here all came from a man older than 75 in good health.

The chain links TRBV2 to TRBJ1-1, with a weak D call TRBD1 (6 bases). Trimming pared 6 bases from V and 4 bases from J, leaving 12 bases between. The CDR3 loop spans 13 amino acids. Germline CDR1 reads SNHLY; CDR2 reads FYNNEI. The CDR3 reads CASRTTQGTEAFF. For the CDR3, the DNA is TGTGCCAGCAGGACAACACAGGGCACTGAAGCTTTCTTT.

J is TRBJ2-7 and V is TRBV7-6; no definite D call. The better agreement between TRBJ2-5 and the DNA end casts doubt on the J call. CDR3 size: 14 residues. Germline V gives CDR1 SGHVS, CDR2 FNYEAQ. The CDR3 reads CASSLGGNSETQYF. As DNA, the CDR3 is TGTGCCAGCAGCTTAGGGGGAAACTCGGAGACCCAGTACTTC.

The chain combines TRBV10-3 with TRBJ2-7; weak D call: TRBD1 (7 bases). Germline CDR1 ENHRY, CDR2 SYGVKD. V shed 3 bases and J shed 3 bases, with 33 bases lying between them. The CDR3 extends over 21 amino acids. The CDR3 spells CAISDFDPWKDVRQGGYEQYF. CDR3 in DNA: TGTGCCATCAGTGACTTTGACCCTTGGAAGGACGTACGACAGGGAGGCTACGAGCAGTACTTC.

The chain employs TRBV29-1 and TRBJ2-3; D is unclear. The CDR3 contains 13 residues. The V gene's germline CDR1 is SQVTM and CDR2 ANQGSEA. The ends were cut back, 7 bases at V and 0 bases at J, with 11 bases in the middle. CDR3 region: CSGIKASTDTQYF. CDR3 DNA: TGCAGCGGGATAAAGGCCAGCACAGATACGCAGTATTTT.

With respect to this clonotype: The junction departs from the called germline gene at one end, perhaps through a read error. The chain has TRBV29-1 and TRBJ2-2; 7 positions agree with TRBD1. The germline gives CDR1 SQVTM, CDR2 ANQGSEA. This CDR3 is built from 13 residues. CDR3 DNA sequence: TGCAGCGTTAATCCAGGGGGTGCCGGGGAGCTATTTTTT. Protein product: CSVNPGGAGELFF.

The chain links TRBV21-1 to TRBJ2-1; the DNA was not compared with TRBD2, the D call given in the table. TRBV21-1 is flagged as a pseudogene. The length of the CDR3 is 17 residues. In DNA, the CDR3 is TGTTCCAGCAGCTTTAGGATACTAGCGGACTACTACAATGAGCAGTTCTTC. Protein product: CSSSFRILADYYNEQFF.

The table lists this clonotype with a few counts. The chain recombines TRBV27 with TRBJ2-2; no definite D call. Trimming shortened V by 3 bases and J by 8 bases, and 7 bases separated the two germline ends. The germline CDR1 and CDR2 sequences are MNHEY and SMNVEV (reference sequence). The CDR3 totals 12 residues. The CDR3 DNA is TGTGCCAGCAGTTTGTGGGCGGGGGAGCTGTTTTTT. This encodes CASSLWAGELFF.

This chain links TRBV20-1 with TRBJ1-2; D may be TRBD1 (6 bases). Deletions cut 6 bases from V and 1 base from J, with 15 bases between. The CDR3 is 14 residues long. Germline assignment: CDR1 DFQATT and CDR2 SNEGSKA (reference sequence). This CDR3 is CSAMTGPINYGYTF. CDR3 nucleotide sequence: TGCAGTGCAATGACAGGACCCATTAACTATGGCTACACCTTC.

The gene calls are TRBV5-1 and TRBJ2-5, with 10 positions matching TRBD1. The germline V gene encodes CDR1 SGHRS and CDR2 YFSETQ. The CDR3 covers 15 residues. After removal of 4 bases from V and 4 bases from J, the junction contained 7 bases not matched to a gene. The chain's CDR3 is CASSKGQGLGETQYF. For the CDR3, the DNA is TGCGCCAGCAGCAAGGGACAGGGGTTAGGAGAGACCCAGTACTTC.

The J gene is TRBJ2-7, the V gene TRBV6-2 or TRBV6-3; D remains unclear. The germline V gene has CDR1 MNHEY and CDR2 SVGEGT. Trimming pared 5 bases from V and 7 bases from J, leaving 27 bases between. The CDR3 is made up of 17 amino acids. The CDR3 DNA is TGTGCCAGCAGTCCCCCGTCTCAAAGAAGCTCCTACAATGAGCAGTACTTC. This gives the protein CASSPPSQRSSYNEQYF.

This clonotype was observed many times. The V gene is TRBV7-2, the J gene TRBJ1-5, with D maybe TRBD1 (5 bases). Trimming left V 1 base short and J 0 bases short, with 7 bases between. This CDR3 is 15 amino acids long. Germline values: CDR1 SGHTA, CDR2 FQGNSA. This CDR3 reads CASSLGGGSNQPQHF. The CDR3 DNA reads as TGTGCCAGCAGCTTAGGCGGGGGTAGCAATCAGCCCCAGCATTTT.

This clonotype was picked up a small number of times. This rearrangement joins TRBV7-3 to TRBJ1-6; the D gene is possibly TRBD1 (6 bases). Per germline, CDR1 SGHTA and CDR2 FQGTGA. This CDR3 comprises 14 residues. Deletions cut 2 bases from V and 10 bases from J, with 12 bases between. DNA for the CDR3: TGTGCCAGCAGCTTAGCAGGGGTAGGGTCACCCCTCCACTTT. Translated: CASSLAGVGSPLHF.

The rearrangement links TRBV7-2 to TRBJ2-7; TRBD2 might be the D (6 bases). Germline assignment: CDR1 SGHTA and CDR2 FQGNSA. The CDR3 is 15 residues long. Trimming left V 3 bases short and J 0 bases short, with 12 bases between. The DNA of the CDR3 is TGTGCCAGCAGCTTCTCTGCGGGATCCTCCTACGAGCAGTACTTC. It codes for CASSFSAGSSYEQYF.

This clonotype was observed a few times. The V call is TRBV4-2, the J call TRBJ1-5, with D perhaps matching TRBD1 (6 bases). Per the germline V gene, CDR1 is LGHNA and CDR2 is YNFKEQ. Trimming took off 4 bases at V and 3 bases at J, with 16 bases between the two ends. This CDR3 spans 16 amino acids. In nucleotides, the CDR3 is TGTGCCAGCAGCCTGAACAGGGAGGGTAACAATCAGCCCCAGCATTTT. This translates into CASSLNREGNNQPQHF.

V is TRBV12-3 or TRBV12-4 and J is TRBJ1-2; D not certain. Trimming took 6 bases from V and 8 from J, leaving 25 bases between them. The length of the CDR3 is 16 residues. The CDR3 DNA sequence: TGTGCCAGCAGCCCCACCCCCCACCGGGGATCGTGGGGCTACACCTTC. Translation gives CASSPTPHRGSWGYTF.

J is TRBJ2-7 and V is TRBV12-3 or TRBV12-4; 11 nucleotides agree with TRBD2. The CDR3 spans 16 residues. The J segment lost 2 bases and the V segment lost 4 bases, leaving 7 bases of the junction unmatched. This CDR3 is CASSSLLAGGPYEQYF. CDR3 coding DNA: TGTGCCAGCAGTTCCCTCCTAGCGGGAGGCCCCTACGAGCAGTACTTC.

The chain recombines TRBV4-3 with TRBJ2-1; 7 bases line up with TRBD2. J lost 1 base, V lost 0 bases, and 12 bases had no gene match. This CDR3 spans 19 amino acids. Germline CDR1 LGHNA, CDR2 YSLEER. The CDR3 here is CASSQDWIGGGGSYNEQFF. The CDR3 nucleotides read TGCGCCAGCAGCCAAGATTGGATTGGCGGCGGGGGATCCTACAATGAGCAGTTCTTC.

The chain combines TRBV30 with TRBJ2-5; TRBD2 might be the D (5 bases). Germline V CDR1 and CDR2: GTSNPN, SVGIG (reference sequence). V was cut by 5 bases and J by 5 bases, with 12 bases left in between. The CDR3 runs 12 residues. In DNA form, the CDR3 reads TGTGCCTGGGGTAGCGAGGGCGAGACCCAGTACTTC. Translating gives CAWGSEGETQYF.